This paragraph covers one T cell receptor (beta chain) sequence. Generated by immunoSEQ multiplex PCR, the TCRdb table keeps only in-frame clones and is missing some. The sample holds 80,000 to 95,000 clones, approximately 95% seen once. This specimen belongs to a study of technical replicates of blood from several donors. Germline-derived CDR1 and CDR2 are LNHDA and SQIVND (reference sequence). The V end lost 3 bases, the J end lost 0 bases, and 12 bases lay between the germline ends. The CDR3 runs 16 residues. This receptor was taken from a human donor in good health. Material for sequencing was T cells isolated from PBMCs. V usage is TRBV19 and J usage is TRBJ2-4; D call uncertain. The CDR3 sequence: CASSIGATLAKNIQYF. DNA for the CDR3: TGTGCCAGTAGTATCGGAGCGACGCTAGCCAAAAACATTCAGTACTTC.